The T cell receptor beta chain under discussion was sequenced for a study of neoadjuvant nivolumab and ipilimumab in lung cancer. Study-wide results and limits: Resected tumors had greater TCR richness and clonality than uninvolved lung.

The V segment lost 6 bases and the J segment 2 bases; nucleotides outside the gene matches: 9. Germline CDR1 is MNHNS and CDR2 is SASEGT. This CDR3 comprises 15 residues. Clones were sequenced by immunoSEQ multiplex PCR, and TCRdb holds only the in-frame ones, with some missing. The sample yields 6,500 to 8,500 clones, approximately 89% seen once. In regard to this clone: No antigen is known for it.

This TCR was sampled from an adult with non-small cell lung cancer. The chain joins TRBV6-1 to TRBJ1-2; TRBD1 agrees at 7 bases. The source material was tumor tissue, sampled after neoadjuvant nivolumab, alone or with ipilimumab, at or shortly before surgery. The CDR3 DNA sequence: TGTGCCAGCAGCCAGACAGGGAATGAAAACTATGGCTACACCTTC. Encoded protein: CASSQTGNENYGYTF.